The clone carrying this TCR beta chain was seen repeatedly, ten times or more. The antigen remains unidentified. This record belongs to a study of T cells in Graves' hyperthyroidism and ophthalmopathy. General study results and limits: Ophthalmopathy and stable hyperthyroidism were told apart by a 13 V-J model.

CDR1 and CDR2 from the germline V gene are GTSNPN and SVGIG (reference sequence). Trimming removed 0 bases from V and 8 bases from J, with 7 bases in between. The CDR3 has 11 amino acids. Disease lasting under 3 months, a NOSPECS grade of at least 4, and a Clinical Activity Score of at least 3 were features of the ophthalmopathy patients. Template material for amplifying TCR beta CDR3 regions consisted of RNA transcripts. In the first-round RT-PCR of the TCR CDR3, the HTBI primer set was used. TCRdb re-derived calls from the multiplex PCR reads in MiXCR, one entry per CDR3 protein. The table includes about 610,000 distinct CDR3 sequences, around 15% detected once.

The chain uses TRBV30 and TRBJ1-1; D is unclear. Sequencing was performed on blood. The receptor was isolated from a woman aged 40 to 50 with Graves' ophthalmopathy. The DNA for the CDR3 is TGTGCCTGGAGTGTTTTTGACGAAGCTTTCTTT. It yields the protein CAWSVFDEAFF.